These 22 T cell receptor beta chains originate from one sample sequenced in a study of beta chain features in type 1 diabetes. These receptors have no identified antigens. Expressed TCRB transcripts were sequenced after all isolated RNA was converted to cDNA. Data came from immunoSEQ multiplex PCR; TCRdb stores just in-frame clones and leaves some out. The sample contains roughly 300,000 clones, around 9.7% of which appear only once. Notes on the study in general: When Type 1 diabetes patients were examined, their TCRB CDR3s proved moderately but significantly shorter in all four CD4+ subsets.

Input material: central memory CD4+ T cells from blood. The receptors derive from a man in his thirties or forties with type 1 diabetes.

This clone has a handful of counts. The chain links TRBV30 to TRBJ2-5; D may be TRBD2 (5 bases). Trimming left V 8 bases short and J 2 bases short, with 6 bases between. The CDR3 has 10 amino acids. Per the germline V gene, CDR1 is GTSNPN and CDR2 is SVGIG (reference sequence). The CDR3 protein is CAGGQETQYF. CDR3 nucleotides: TGTGCCGGAGGACAAGAGACCCAGTACTTC.

This clone was counted only a few times. This chain joins TRBV5-4 and TRBJ2-7, with D possibly being TRBD2 (6 bases). Germline CDR1 SGHNT, CDR2 YYREEE (reference sequence). V shed 0 bases and J shed 2 bases, with 9 bases lying between them. The CDR3 has 14 amino acids. This CDR3 is CASSLEGLTYEQYF. The CDR3 DNA follows: TGTGCCAGCAGCTTGGAGGGACTGACCTACGAGCAGTACTTC.

In the case of this clone: The sample carries other DNA sequences with the same CDR3. V and J are TRBV19 and TRBJ2-3; no clear D gene. Trimming took off 6 bases at V and 4 bases at J, with 8 bases between the two ends. Germline lookup yields CDR1 LNHDA and CDR2 SQIVND (reference sequence). This CDR3 has 12 residues. CDR3 protein: CASSTRADTQYF. As DNA, the CDR3 is TGTGCCAGTAGCACTCGGGCAGATACGCAGTATTTT. The full variable domain, with the rest looked up from reference TRBV19 and TRBJ2-3, is DGGITQSPKYLFRKEGQNVTLSCEQNLNHDAMYWYRQDPGQGLRLIYYSQIVNDFQKGDIAEGYSVSREKKESFPLTVTSAQKNPTAFYLCASSTRADTQYFGPGTRLTVL.

The chain uses TRBV4-3 and TRBJ2-3; 9 bases agree with TRBD2. From germline, CDR1 is LGHNA and CDR2 YSLEER. J was trimmed by 7 bases and V by 2 bases; bases with no gene match: 10. This CDR3 is built from 16 residues. Written as DNA, the CDR3 is TGCGCCAGCAGCCAACATAGCGGGGGCTTGGTTAATACGCAGTATTTT. Amino acids: CASSQHSGGLVNTQYF.

The rearrangement joins TRBV6-1 to TRBJ2-5; D is perhaps TRBD2 (6 bases). Looked up from germline, CDR1 is MNHNS and CDR2 is SASEGT. The CDR3 contains 15 residues. The V end lost 6 bases, the J end lost 2 bases, and 16 bases lay between the germline ends. In DNA form, the CDR3 reads TGTGCCAGCAGGCCACAATCCGGGACTCAAGAGACCCAGTACTTC. Amino acids: CASRPQSGTQETQYF.

This clone showed up many times. The same CDR3 is also encoded by other DNA sequences in this sample. This chain links TRBV29-1 with TRBJ1-1; D is uncertain. The CDR3 consists of 12 residues. Germline-derived CDR1 and CDR2 are SQVTM and ANQGSEA. V was shortened by 7 bases and J by 1 base, with 10 bases between the two germline ends. The CDR3 reads CSGGGQNTEAFF. Here the CDR3 DNA reads TGCAGCGGCGGAGGGCAGAACACTGAAGCTTTCTTT. The full variable domain, rest sourced from reference TRBV29-1 and TRBJ1-1, is SAVISQKPSRDICQRGTSLTIQCQVDSQVTMMFWYRQQPGQSLTLIATANQGSEATYESGFVIDKFPISRPNLTFSTLTVSNMSPEDSSIYLCSGGGQNTEAFFGQGTRLTVV.

The J gene is TRBJ1-5, the V gene TRBV6-4; D possibly corresponds to TRBD1 (6 bases). The germline V gene has CDR1 MRHNA and CDR2 SNTAGT. V lost 7 bases and J lost 3, with 19 bases in between. This CDR3 contains 16 residues. The CDR3 loop is CASTDRQGIDNQPQHF. The CDR3 nucleotides read TGTGCCAGCACAGACCGGCAGGGGATTGACAATCAGCCCCAGCATTTT.

The rearrangement links TRBV6-1 to TRBJ1-4; weak D call: TRBD1 (5 bases). Looked up from germline, CDR1 is MNHNS and CDR2 is SASEGT. V was pared by 5 bases and J by 2 bases, with 9 bases between. The CDR3 contains 14 residues. The CDR3 DNA sequence: TGTGCCAGCAGTTGGGGGGACACTAATGAAAAACTGTTTTTT. Amino acids: CASSWGDTNEKLFF.

The chain combines TRBV5-1 with TRBJ2-3, with D possibly TRBD1 on 5 matching bases. The V gene's germline CDR1 is SGHRS and CDR2 YFSETQ. The CDR3 contains 15 residues. The germline V and J ends were trimmed by 0 bases and 2 bases, with 10 bases remaining between them. CDR3 coding DNA: TGCGCCAGCAGCTTGGTAGGCAGGGACACAGATACGCAGTATTTT. Translated, it gives CASSLVGRDTDTQYF.

This clone was found a few times. The rearrangement uses TRBV12-5 and TRBJ2-7; possible D gene TRBD1, 7 bases. The CDR3 covers 13 residues. Germline CDR1 is LGHNT and CDR2 is FRNRAP. The V end was cut by 7 bases, the J end by 6 bases, with 16 bases between. CDR3: CASEAAGGLEQYF. DNA of the CDR3: TGTGCTAGTGAGGCGGCAGGGGGACTCGAGCAGTACTTC. The full variable domain, in which reference TRBV12-5 and TRBJ2-7 provide the parts outside the CDR3, is DARVTQTPRHKVTEMGQEVTMRCQPILGHNTVFWYRQTMMQGLELLAYFRNRAPLDDSGMPKDRFSAEMPDATLATLKIQPSEPRDSAVYFCASEAAGGLEQYFGPGTRLTVT.

This clone has a count of ten or more. The J gene is TRBJ2-7, the V gene TRBV5-4, with D maybe TRBD1 (5 bases). The germline V and J ends were trimmed by 0 bases and 1 base, with 8 bases remaining between them. This CDR3 comprises 14 residues. CDR1 SGHNT and CDR2 YYREEE come from the germline V gene (reference sequence). The DNA of the CDR3 is TGTGCCAGCAGCTTGGGACAGTTGTCCTACGAGCAGTACTTC. Translating gives CASSLGQLSYEQYF.

This clone was counted a few times. This chain joins TRBV7-8 and TRBJ2-6, with 9 bases lining up with TRBD1. There are 19 residues in the CDR3. Germline assignment: CDR1 SGHVS and CDR2 FQNEAQ. Unmatched junction bases numbered 9, after V lost 3 bases and J lost 0 bases. The CDR3 DNA sequence: TGTGCCAGCAGCTTCCATTCGGGACAGGGAAGCTCTGGGGCCAACGTCCTGACTTTC. This translates into CASSFHSGQGSSGANVLTF.

The chain combines TRBV11-2 with TRBJ1-4, with unresolved D. Germline-derived CDR1 and CDR2 are SGHAT and FQNNGV. V was clipped by 5 bases and J by 0 bases, with 10 bases between them. The CDR3 sequence is 15 residues long. CDR3 DNA: TGTGCCAGCAGCGGCATGGCGGCAACTAATGAAAAACTGTTTTTT. It codes for CASSGMAATNEKLFF.

There are a few counts of this clone. This chain uses TRBV28 with TRBJ1-4; D is perhaps TRBD1 (5 bases). The CDR3 has 15 residues. From germline, CDR1 is MDHEN and CDR2 SYDVKM. Trimming removed 6 bases from V and 7 bases from J, with 18 bases in between. The CDR3 spells CASSTGTAEGEKLFF. The DNA for the CDR3 is TGTGCCAGCAGCACCGGGACGGCTGAGGGTGAAAAACTGTTTTTT.

This clone came up a few times. Other DNA sequences from this sample encode an identical CDR3 as well. This chain uses TRBV30 with TRBJ1-1; no firm D call. V was cut by 1 base and J by 2 bases, with 8 bases left in between. The CDR3 length is 13 residues. The germline gives CDR1 GTSNPN, CDR2 SVGIG (reference sequence). The CDR3 region is CAWSGAANTEAFF. In DNA form, the CDR3 reads TGTGCCTGGAGTGGGGCGGCAAACACTGAAGCTTTCTTT.

V gene TRBV7-9 combines with J gene TRBJ1-1, with D unclear. Germline CDR1 SEHNR, CDR2 FQNEAQ (reference sequence). The CDR3 totals 14 residues. V lost 3 bases and J 4 bases, leaving 12 bases between the germline ends. This CDR3 is CASSFFKVRTEAFF. The CDR3 DNA follows: TGTGCCAGCAGCTTCTTCAAGGTCCGCACTGAAGCTTTCTTT.

The rearrangement uses TRBV4-3 and TRBJ1-1; 11 positions agree with TRBD1. Per germline, CDR1 LGHNA and CDR2 YSLEER. This CDR3 is 17 amino acids long. J gave up 1 base and V 3 bases, and 7 bases lay outside the gene matches. CDR3 loop: CASSQRDRGLSNTEAFF. The CDR3, as DNA: TGCGCCAGCAGCCAGCGGGACAGGGGGTTGTCGAACACTGAAGCTTTCTTT.

In its sample, this clone was seen a few times. The V call is TRBV27, the J call TRBJ2-7; no firm D call. The CDR3 totals 11 residues. Looked up from germline, CDR1 is MNHEY and CDR2 is SMNVEV (reference sequence). Between the trimmed V and J ends, which lost 5 bases and 8 bases, there was a span of 10 bases. The CDR3 loop reads CASSNQVQQYF. As DNA, the CDR3 is TGTGCCAGCAGTAATCAAGTCCAGCAGTACTTC.

This clone turned up a few times. This chain joins TRBV19 and TRBJ2-3; D remains ambiguous. Germline CDR1 is LNHDA and CDR2 is SQIVND (reference sequence). V lost 4 bases and J lost 2, with 7 bases in between. The CDR3 extends over 13 amino acids. As DNA, the CDR3 is TGTGCCAGTAGTAAAATCGACACAGATACGCAGTATTTT. Its protein is CASSKIDTDTQYF.

The sample holds a few counts of this clone. V and J are TRBV7-2 and TRBJ1-4; possible D gene TRBD1, 6 bases. Trimming left V 6 bases short and J 7 bases short, with 15 bases between. Germline values: CDR1 SGHTA, CDR2 FQGNSA. The CDR3 sequence is 14 residues long. Written as DNA, the CDR3 is TGTGCCAGCAGTACAGGTGCAGGGGCTGAAAAACTGTTTTTT. This sequence encodes CASSTGAGAEKLFF.

In this sample, this clone turned up a few times. The rearrangement links TRBV30 to TRBJ1-2, with 9 bases lining up with TRBD1. J gave up 4 bases and V 2 bases, and 14 bases lay outside the gene matches. The CDR3 is 17 residues long. Germline CDR1 GTSNPN, CDR2 SVGIG (reference sequence). DNA for the CDR3: TGTGCCTGGAGTAAATACGGACAGGGGACCCTTGGCTATGGCTACACCTTC. This translates into CAWSKYGQGTLGYGYTF.

This clone appeared a few times. The CDR3 reads CASSPTTGALTDTQYF. DNA of the CDR3: TGTGCCAGCTCACCTACGACAGGGGCCTTGACAGATACGCAGTATTTT. V gene TRBV18 combines with J gene TRBJ2-3; 8 bases line up with TRBD1. From germline, CDR1 is KGHSH and CDR2 LQKENI. Unmatched junction bases numbered 8, after V lost 3 bases and J lost 3 bases. The CDR3 totals 16 residues.